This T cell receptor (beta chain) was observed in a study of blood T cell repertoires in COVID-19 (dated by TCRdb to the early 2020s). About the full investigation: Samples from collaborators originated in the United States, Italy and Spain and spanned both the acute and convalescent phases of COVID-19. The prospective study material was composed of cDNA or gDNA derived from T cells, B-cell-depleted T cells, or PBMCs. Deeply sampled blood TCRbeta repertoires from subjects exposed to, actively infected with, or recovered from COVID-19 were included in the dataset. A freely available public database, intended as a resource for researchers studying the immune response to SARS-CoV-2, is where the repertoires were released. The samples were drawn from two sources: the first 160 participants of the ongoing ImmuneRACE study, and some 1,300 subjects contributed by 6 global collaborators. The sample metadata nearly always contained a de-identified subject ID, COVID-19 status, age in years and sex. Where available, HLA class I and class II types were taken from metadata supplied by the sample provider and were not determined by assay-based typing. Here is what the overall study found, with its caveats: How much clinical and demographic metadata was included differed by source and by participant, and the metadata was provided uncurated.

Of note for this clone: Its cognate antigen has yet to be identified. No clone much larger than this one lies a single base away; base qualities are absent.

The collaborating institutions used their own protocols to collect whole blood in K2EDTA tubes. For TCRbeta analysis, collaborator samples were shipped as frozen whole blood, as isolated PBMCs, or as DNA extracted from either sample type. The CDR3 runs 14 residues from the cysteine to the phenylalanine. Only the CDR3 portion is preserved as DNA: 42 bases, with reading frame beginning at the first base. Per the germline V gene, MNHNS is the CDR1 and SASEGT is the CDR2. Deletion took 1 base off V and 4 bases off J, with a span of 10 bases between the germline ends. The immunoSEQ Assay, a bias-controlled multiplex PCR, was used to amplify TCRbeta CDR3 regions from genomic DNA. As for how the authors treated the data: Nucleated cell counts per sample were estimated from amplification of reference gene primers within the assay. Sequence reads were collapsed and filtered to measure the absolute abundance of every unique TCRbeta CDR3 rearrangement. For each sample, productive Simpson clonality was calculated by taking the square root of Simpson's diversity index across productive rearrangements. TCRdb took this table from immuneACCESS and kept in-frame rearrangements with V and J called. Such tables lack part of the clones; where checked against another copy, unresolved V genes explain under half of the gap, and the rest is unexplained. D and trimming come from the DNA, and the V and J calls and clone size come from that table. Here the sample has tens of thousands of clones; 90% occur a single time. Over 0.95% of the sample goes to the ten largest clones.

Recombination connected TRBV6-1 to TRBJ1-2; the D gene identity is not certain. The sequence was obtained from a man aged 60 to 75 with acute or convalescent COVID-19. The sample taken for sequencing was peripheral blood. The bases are TGTGCCAGCAGTGAAGTTGGCAGAAGCTATGGCTACACCTTC. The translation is CASSEVGRSYGYTF.